This note documents a single T cell receptor beta chain sequence. Its antigen is not identified. The data were obtained in a study of T cell responses to AZD1222 COVID-19 vaccine. Sequencing used immunoSEQ multiplex PCR; TCRdb keeps in-frame clones, though not all of them. The sample yields about 150,000 clones, around 87% seen once. V dropped 3 bases and J dropped 7 bases, with 14 bases sitting between them. Germline CDR1 and CDR2: SGDLS and YYNGEE. The CDR3 extends over 14 amino acids. Study-wide points: Just five to seven AZD1222 recipients tested seropositive at baseline. Along spike, vaccine-associated CD4 TCRs were found throughout, with dominance at 160-218 and 743-854. Donors skewed white British and female; clonal diversity was possibly underestimated.

This sequence originates from an adult who received the AZD1222 COVID-19 vaccine. The chain joins TRBV9 to TRBJ1-3; D gene uncertain. Sequenced here: peripheral blood, sampled 28 days after the second AZD1222 dose. The CDR3 DNA reads as TGTGCCAGCAGCGCGGACCCCGAGAGTAACACCATATATTTT. It specifies CASSADPESNTIYF.